This note documents a single T cell receptor beta chain sequence. The antigen is not known. These data belong to a study of shared clonotypes between healthy human individuals. Study-level information: Every donor yielded three CD4 naive, three CD4 memory, two CD8 naive and one CD8 memory plate. Study-wide points: Generation probability values for non-shared clonotypes were lower than those for clonotypes shared by all four donors.

Germline CDR1 and CDR2: SGHRS and YFSETQ. V lost 0 bases to trimming and J lost 7 bases, with 17 bases between them. This CDR3 region has 16 residues. It was around 180 ng DNA, tens of thousands of T cell genomes, that sorted-subset replicate PCRs used. The authors' processing: Junction-only sequences produced by ImmunoSEQ had no quality scores, so filtering differed. The protocol was immunoSEQ multiplex PCR, while the TCRdb copy is restricted to in-frame clones and leaves out a portion. That table furnishes V, J and clone size, whereas the DNA furnished D and trimming. In the table there are roughly 2.4 million clones, roughly 95% of which are singletons.

The sample was naive CD4+ T cells sorted from blood. The subset was: CD45RA+ positively selected. The TCR comes from a man younger than 35 in good health. The rearrangement links TRBV5-1 to TRBJ2-1; maybe TRBD2 (5 bases). DNA for the CDR3: TGCGCCAGCAGCTTGGATGGAGGTCGGAGTACTAATGAGCAGTTCTTC. It specifies CASSLDGGRSTNEQFF.